This T cell receptor (beta chain) was found in a study of blood T cell repertoires in COVID-19. Generated by immunoSEQ multiplex PCR, the TCRdb table keeps only in-frame clones and is missing some. The table lists 220,000 or so clones, approximately 81% of them singletons. The V end lost 6 bases, the J end lost 1 base, and 12 bases lay between the germline ends. The CDR3 consists of 14 residues. Germline CDR1 and CDR2: MDHEN and SYDVKM. This clone was observed a few times. This chain connects TRBV28 to TRBJ1-1; a weak D match, TRBD1 (6 bases). The source of this sequence is a man aged 30 to 45 with active or convalescent COVID-19. The sequencing sample was made of peripheral blood. The CDR3 region has the DNA TGTGCCAGCAGGACGGGACACCGGAACACTGAAGCTTTCTTT. Translation: CASRTGHRNTEAFF. Variable domain in full (rest from reference TRBV28 and TRBJ1-1): DVKVTQSSRYLVKRTGEKVFLECVQDMDHENMFWYRQDPGLGLRLIYFSYDVKMKEKGDIPEGYSVSREKKERFSLILESASTNQTSMYLCASRTGHRNTEAFFGQGTRLTVV.